This T cell receptor beta chain was obtained from a study of Graves' ophthalmopathy and Graves' hyperthyroidism. Across the whole study: No treatment had been given when peripheral blood was collected at initial diagnosis. General study findings and limits: The authors also found most expanded thyroid clonotypes above 0.001 frequency in blood.

From RNA, the CDR3 regions of TCR beta chains were amplified and sequenced. The workflow started with a first-round RT-PCR run with HTBI primers and then moved on to a second-round multiplex PCR. TCRdb recomputed calls from the multiplex PCR reads with MiXCR, one row per CDR3 protein. The repertoire includes a few hundred thousand distinct CDR3 sequences, under 25% of them detected once, and under 3% sits in the top ten. At least ten counts were recorded for this clonotype. No antigen is known for it. Among the hyperthyroidism patients, all were newly diagnosed, aged 18 to 65, with under 2 months' duration. Clinical symptoms and serum thyroxine were used for diagnosis; TRAb, thyroid ultrasound and orbital computed tomography were also relied on. The receptor's source is a woman between 18 and 29 years old with stable Graves' hyperthyroidism. Sample: peripheral blood.

The DNA of the CDR3 is TGTGCCAGCAGTTCCATGGGACCGATCTATGGCTACACCTTC. This encodes CASSSMGPIYGYTF. The chain uses TRBV6-5 and TRBJ1-2, with D possibly TRBD1 on 5 matching bases. The V end was cut by 4 bases, the J end by 4 bases, with 13 bases between. Per the germline V gene, CDR1 is MNHEY and CDR2 is SVGAGI. This CDR3 region has 14 residues.